The 22 T cell receptor beta chains below were found in one sample sequenced in a study of beta chain features in type 1 diabetes (dated by TCRdb to 2016 to 2019). The library was generated by the immunoSEQ multiplex PCR assay. The entire amount of isolated RNA was reverse transcribed using the High Capacity cDNA Reverse Transcription Kit, so the sequenced TCRB transcripts were expressed ones. Drawn from immuneACCESS, this table holds only the in-frame rearrangements with V and J called that TCRdb kept. Clones are partly lost; checked studies trace under half to an unresolved V gene and leave the rest unexplained. This sample holds about 150,000 clones; roughly 11% were observed only once. Clones ranked in the top ten supply under 2.5% of the sample. The sample consisted of central memory CD4+ T cells from blood. Receptors originate from a man younger than 35 in good health.

J is TRBJ1-1 and V is TRBV28; D gene uncertain. Trimming removed 4 bases at V and 8 bases at J, with 11 bases between. In germline, CDR1 is MDHEN, CDR2 SYDVKM. This CDR3 spans 12 amino acids. DNA of the CDR3: TGTGCCAGCAGTTCGACGGGCCGGGAAGCTTTCTTT. Translation gives CASSSTGREAFF.

This clone has only a few counts. This chain links TRBV29-1 with TRBJ2-5, with D uncertain. V lost 4 bases to trimming and J lost 3 bases, with 9 bases between them. From germline, CDR1 is SQVTM and CDR2 ANQGSEA. CDR3 length equals 12 residues. CDR3 DNA sequence: TGCAGCGTTGCCTCGACGGAAGAGACCCAGTACTTC. Amino acid sequence: CSVASTEETQYF.

This clone was seen only a few times. The chain combines TRBV28 with TRBJ2-3; D gene unclear. Per germline, CDR1 MDHEN and CDR2 SYDVKM. V lost 3 bases to trimming and J lost 4 bases, with 14 bases between them. The CDR3 is 15 residues long. The CDR3 nucleotides read TGTGCCAGCAGTTTGCTTGGGCCCCCCGCAGATACGCAGTATTTT. It encodes CASSLLGPPADTQYF.

V and J are TRBV18 and TRBJ1-1; a possible D gene is TRBD1 (6 bases). Per germline, CDR1 KGHSH and CDR2 LQKENI. V was trimmed by 6 bases and J by 1 base, leaving 18 bases between them. The CDR3 spans 16 residues. The CDR3 protein is CASSPRPGDRNTEAFF. CDR3 nucleotides: TGTGCCAGCTCCCCGAGGCCAGGGGATAGGAACACTGAAGCTTTCTTT.

The chain combines TRBV19 with TRBJ2-7; D is unclear. This CDR3 contains 13 residues. Germline CDR1 is LNHDA and CDR2 is SQIVND (reference sequence). V gave up 2 bases and J gave up 3 bases, with 8 bases separating them. The CDR3 protein is CASSIKPGYEQYF. CDR3 nucleotides: TGTGCCAGTAGTATAAAGCCGGGCTACGAGCAGTACTTC.

This clone was detected a few times. This chain uses TRBV2 with TRBJ1-1, with D possibly matching TRBD1 (5 bases). Germline CDR1 is SNHLY and CDR2 is FYNNEI. The CDR3 spans 12 residues. Trimming cost V 2 bases and J 4 bases, with 5 bases left between them. The CDR3 here is CASSEQGTEAFF. The CDR3 bases are TGTGCCAGCAGTGAACAGGGCACTGAAGCTTTCTTT.

There are a few counts of this clone. The chain carries TRBV9 and TRBJ2-4; D gene unclear. CDR1 is SGDLS, CDR2 YYNGEE, per germline. Trimming shortened V by 0 bases and J by 0 bases, and 4 bases separated the two germline ends. This CDR3 has 14 amino acids. The CDR3 reads CASSVGEAKNIQYF. CDR3 in DNA: TGTGCCAGCAGCGTAGGGGAAGCCAAAAACATTCAGTACTTC. Together with reference TRBV9 and TRBJ2-4, the CDR3 gives the full variable domain: DSGVTQTPKHLITATGQRVTLRCSPRSGDLSVYWYQQSLDQGLQFLIQYYNGEERAKGNILERFSAQQFPDLHSELNLSSLELGDSALYFCASSVGEAKNIQYFGAGTRLSVL.

This clone came up many times. The chain carries TRBV7-9 and TRBJ1-4, with TRBD1 identical over 9 bases. From germline, CDR1 is SEHNR and CDR2 FQNEAQ (reference sequence). V was clipped by 4 bases and J by 8 bases; unmatched bases: 5. The CDR3 is 14 residues long. This CDR3 is CASSWTGVKEKLFF. The CDR3 nucleotides are TGTGCCAGCAGCTGGACAGGGGTGAAGGAAAAACTGTTTTTT. Based on the CDR3 plus reference TRBV7-9 and TRBJ1-4, the full variable domain is DTGVSQNPRHKITKRGQNVTFRCDPISEHNRLYWYRQTLGQGPEFLTYFQNEAQLEKSRLLSDRFSAERPKGSFSTLEIQRTEQGDSAMYLCASSWTGVKEKLFFGSGTQLSVL.

In its sample, this clone was seen a few times. The chain recombines TRBV18 with TRBJ1-2; D uncertain. Trimming removed 6 bases at V and 4 bases at J, with 15 bases between. CDR1 is KGHSH, CDR2 LQKENI, per germline. CDR3 length: 14 amino acids. The CDR3 spells CASSPADRTYGYTF. CDR3 bases: TGTGCCAGCTCGCCCGCGGACCGCACCTATGGCTACACCTTC.

V usage is TRBV9 and J usage is TRBJ2-5; D gene unclear. The CDR3 length is 15 residues. The V end lost 4 bases, the J end lost 1 base, and 14 bases lay between the germline ends. The germline V gene encodes CDR1 SGDLS and CDR2 YYNGEE. The CDR3 loop is CASSSVVWGQETQYF. For the CDR3, the DNA is TGTGCCAGCAGCTCCGTTGTTTGGGGCCAAGAGACCCAGTACTTC.

The chain carries TRBV7-9 and TRBJ2-3; 13 bases fit TRBD2. The CDR3 sequence is 16 residues long. The J segment lost 1 base and the V segment lost 5 bases, leaving 3 bases of the junction unmatched. Germline assignment: CDR1 SEHNR and CDR2 FQNEAQ (reference sequence). The CDR3 sequence: CASSLGLAGGTDTQYF. CDR3 nucleotides: TGTGCCAGCAGCCTAGGACTAGCGGGAGGCACAGATACGCAGTATTTT.

J is TRBJ2-3 and V is TRBV28; 9 bases are a match to TRBD2. V shed 5 bases and J 2 bases; nucleotides not matched to a gene: 2. From germline, CDR1 is MDHEN and CDR2 SYDVKM. This CDR3 is 14 amino acids long. CDR3 DNA sequence: TGTGCCAGCAGTCGACTAGCGGCCACAGATACGCAGTATTTT. It yields the protein CASSRLAATDTQYF.

About this clone itself: The conserved final phenylalanine or tryptophan is absent from the CDR3, which likely points to a read error. The DNA is left out, because the CDR3 cannot be placed on it with certainty; the CDR3 is given as TCRdb lists it. The V and J genes are TRBV9 and TRBJ2-7. Germline loops: CDR1 SGDLS, CDR2 YYNGEE. The CDR3 contains 11 residues when both ends are counted. The CDR3 spells CASSGGGPALK.

This clone showed up just a few times. V gene TRBV19 combines with J gene TRBJ1-1; TRBD1 agrees at 8 bases. Germline V gene sequence: CDR1 LNHDA, CDR2 SQIVND (reference sequence). This CDR3 region has 13 residues. Unmatched junction bases numbered 2, after V lost 5 bases and J lost 3 bases. CDR3 protein: CASSLQGDTEAFF. Here the CDR3 DNA reads TGTGCCAGTAGTTTACAGGGGGACACTGAAGCTTTCTTT.

This clone was observed a handful of times. The chain links TRBV5-1 to TRBJ2-5, with TRBD2 as a possible D gene (7 bases). The germline V gene has CDR1 SGHRS and CDR2 YFSETQ. This CDR3 region has 15 residues. The V end was cut by 0 bases, the J end by 2 bases, with 11 bases between. The CDR3 region has the DNA TGCGCCAGCAGCTTGGTGGCGGGGGCTCAAGAGACCCAGTACTTC. Encoded protein: CASSLVAGAQETQYF.

J is TRBJ2-2 and V is TRBV2; D is possibly TRBD2 (6 bases). With 7 bases removed from V and 4 bases from J, the gap between germline ends came to 13 bases. The CDR3 has 14 residues. The germline CDR1 and CDR2 sequences are SNHLY and FYNNEI. CDR3 nucleotides: TGTGCCAGCAATCTTATCGGGGGCACCGGGGAGCTGTTTTTT. Amino acid sequence: CASNLIGGTGELFF.

V usage is TRBV27 and J usage is TRBJ2-1; D possibly corresponds to TRBD1 (5 bases). Germline CDR1 reads MNHEY; CDR2 reads SMNVEV (reference sequence). This CDR3 is 14 amino acids long. V was shortened by 2 bases and J by 4 bases, with 9 bases between the two germline ends. The CDR3 DNA is TGTGCCAGCAGTTTAGCCAGGGCTTACAATGAGCAGTTCTTC. This sequence encodes CASSLARAYNEQFF.

The chain links TRBV5-1 to TRBJ1-1, with D tentatively TRBD1 (5 bases). V lost 0 bases and J lost 4, with 16 bases in between. Germline CDR1 is SGHRS and CDR2 is YFSETQ. There are 16 residues in the CDR3. CDR3 DNA: TGCGCCAGCAGCTTGGGGCCGGACAAATCAAGCACTGAAGCTTTCTTT. This codes for CASSLGPDKSSTEAFF.

This chain connects TRBV7-2 to TRBJ2-4; the D gene is possibly TRBD2 (5 bases). Trimming removed 8 bases from V and 6 bases from J, with 14 bases in between. Germline CDR1 and CDR2: SGHTA and FQGNSA. This CDR3 contains 13 residues. The CDR3 reads CASVEGRGNIQYF. CDR3 DNA: TGTGCCAGCGTAGAGGGCCGGGGAAACATTCAGTACTTC. The variable domain in full, with the rest retrieved from reference TRBV7-2 and TRBJ2-4, is GAGVSQSPSNKVTEKGKDVELRCDPISGHTALYWYRQSLGQGLEFLIYFQGNSAPDKSGLPSDRFSAERTGGSVSTLTIQRTQQEDSAVYLCASVEGRGNIQYFGAGTRLSVL.

This clone turned up a few times. This chain joins TRBV6-5 and TRBJ2-3, with 9 bases that match TRBD2. V dropped 8 bases and J dropped 5; count of bases not matched to a gene: 11. This CDR3 is built from 15 residues. Per the germline V gene, CDR1 is MNHEY and CDR2 is SVGAGI. This CDR3 is CASCRWRGGRDTQYF. The CDR3 bases are TGTGCCAGCTGTCGGTGGCGGGGGGGCCGAGATACGCAGTATTTT.

The genes are TRBV9 and TRBJ2-2, with D possibly matching TRBD2 (5 bases). The length of the CDR3 is 15 residues. Germline CDR1 is SGDLS and CDR2 is YYNGEE. Trimming took off 0 bases at V and 5 bases at J, with 11 bases between the two ends. The CDR3 spells CASSVAGLGTGELFF. The CDR3 DNA reads as TGTGCCAGCAGCGTAGCGGGGTTGGGGACCGGGGAGCTGTTTTTT.

Comment on this clone: An end of the junction differs from the germline gene, which may be a read error. The chain links TRBV30 to TRBJ1-5, with D maybe TRBD1 (5 bases). Germline V gene sequence: CDR1 GTSNPN, CDR2 SVGIG (reference sequence). This CDR3 has 11 residues. The chain's CDR3 is CKYGTNQPQHF. The CDR3 DNA reads as TGCAAGTACGGGACCAATCAGCCCCAGCATTTT.